The 18 T cell receptor beta chains reported below all come from one sample, sequenced in a study of Graves' ophthalmopathy and Graves' hyperthyroidism. As the template, RNA transcripts were used to amplify TCR beta CDR3 regions. The first-round RT-PCR employed HTBI primers together with the Qiagen OneStep RT-PCR kit. A multiplex PCR was then performed as the second round. TCRdb used MiXCR to reprocess the multiplex PCR reads, holding one entry per CDR3 protein. The sample contains 450,000 to 600,000 distinct CDR3 sequences, less than 40% of which appear only once. Sequenced input: peripheral blood or thyroid tissue (not recorded which). These receptors were obtained from an adult man with Graves' hyperthyroidism.

On this clonotype itself: Germline and junction disagree at one end, which may indicate a read error. The chain is built from TRBV10-2 and TRBJ1-1, with D unclear. Germline values: CDR1 WSHSY, CDR2 SAAADI. The CDR3 sequence is 13 residues long. CDR3 sequence: CASSREMNAEAFF. DNA of the CDR3: TGCGCCAGCAGTCGGGAAATGAACGCTGAAGCTTTCTTT.

This clonotype was picked up many times. Germline is not matched at one junction end, which may reflect a read error. The chain links TRBV7-9 to TRBJ1-1, with 9 bases lining up with TRBD1. Germline V gives CDR1 SEHNR, CDR2 FQNEAQ (reference sequence). The CDR3 extends over 11 amino acids. The chain's CDR3 is CASSPSGQGLF. The CDR3 DNA reads TGTGCCAGCAGCCCGAGCGGACAGGGGCTCTTT.

This clonotype has at least ten counts. CDR3 in DNA: TGTGCCACCAGTGACCCTAGCGATAGCAATCAGCCCCAGCATTTT. Residues: CATSDPSDSNQPQHF. V and J are TRBV24-1 and TRBJ1-5, with unresolved D. CDR1 and CDR2 from the germline V gene are KGHDR and SFDVKD. CDR3 size: 15 residues. Trimming shortened V by 4 bases and J by 0 bases, and 9 bases separated the two germline ends.

In the case of this clonotype: A much bigger clone sits one base away, suggesting this may be a read error. The CDR3 does not close with the conserved phenylalanine or tryptophan, likely indicating a read error. The gene calls are TRBV29-1 and TRBJ2-2; 7 bases align to TRBD1. After removal of 5 bases from V and 1 base from J, the junction contained 4 bases not matched to a gene. The length of the CDR3 is 14 residues. Germline values: CDR1 SQVTM, CDR2 ANQGSEA. The CDR3 region is CSVPGTENTGELFL. In DNA form, the CDR3 reads TGCAGCGTTCCAGGGACAGAGAACACCGGGGAGCTGTTTCTT.

V and J are TRBV2 and TRBJ2-7; either TRBD1 or TRBD2 may fit D (5 bases each). Between the trimmed V and J ends, which lost 8 bases and 1 base, there was a span of 18 bases. Germline CDR1 SNHLY, CDR2 FYNNEI. The CDR3 spans 15 residues. This CDR3 is CASLGPARGSYEQYF. For the CDR3, the DNA is TGTGCCAGCTTGGGCCCTGCGAGGGGATCCTACGAGCAGTACTTC.

This clonotype was found once. The junction differs from germline at one of its ends, possibly a read error. This rearrangement joins TRBV7-7 to TRBJ1-2; D might be TRBD1 (5 bases). Germline V gene data show CDR1 as SSHAT and CDR2 as FNYEAQ (reference sequence). The CDR3 extends over 13 amino acids. The CDR3 reads CASSLGRMYGYTF. Written as DNA, the CDR3 is TGTGCTAGCAGCTTGGGACGGATGTATGGCTACACCTTC.

Many counts were recorded for this clonotype. This sequence joins TRBV2 and TRBJ2-2, with 14 bases identical to TRBD2. Unmatched junction bases numbered 4, after V lost 6 bases and J lost 4 bases. From germline, CDR1 is SNHLY and CDR2 FYNNEI. The CDR3 is 16 amino acids. The CDR3 nucleotides read TGTGCCAGCAGCTCGACTAGCGGGAGGGCCACCGGGGAGCTGTTTTTT. Translation gives CASSSTSGRATGELFF. Variable domain in full (rest from reference TRBV2 and TRBJ2-2): EPEVTQTPSHQVTQMGQEVILRCVPISNHLYFYWYRQILGQKVEFLVSFYNNEISEKSEIFDDQFSVERPDGSNFTLKIRSTKLEDSAMYFCASSSTSGRATGELFFGEGSRLTVL.

This clonotype appeared many times. The chain carries TRBV5-4 and TRBJ2-7; D not certain. Germline V lookup: CDR1 SGHNT, CDR2 YYREEE (reference sequence). The CDR3 is 15 amino acids. V shed 0 bases and J shed 1 base, with 11 bases lying between them. The DNA of the CDR3 is TGTGCCAGCAGCTTGGGAACAGACGTATCCTACGAGCAGTACTTC. Translated: CASSLGTDVSYEQYF.

In its sample, this clonotype was seen many times. The chain carries TRBV6-5 and TRBJ2-5, with 9 bases matching TRBD2. The ends lost 0 bases at V and 4 bases at J; junction bases unmatched: 9. Germline CDR1 MNHEY, CDR2 SVGAGI. The CDR3 loop spans 17 amino acids. The CDR3 DNA reads as TGTGCCAGCAGTTACTCGGTAGCTAGCGGGGAGGCAGAGACCCAGTACTTC. This gives the protein CASSYSVASGEAETQYF.

There are many counts of this clonotype. V is TRBV19 and J is TRBJ1-2, with TRBD1 identical over 7 bases. The CDR3 length is 15 residues. The junction had 12 bases not matched to a gene; V was cut back by 5 bases and J by 6 bases. Looked up from germline, CDR1 is LNHDA and CDR2 is SQIVND (reference sequence). As DNA, the CDR3 is TGTGCCAGTAGTGTAGGACAGGCCCAACCCCATGGCTACACCTTC. Its translation: CASSVGQAQPHGYTF.

This clonotype has ten or more counts. V is TRBV13 and J is TRBJ1-4; D ambiguous. This CDR3 is built from 13 residues. Germline CDR1 reads PRHDT; CDR2 reads FYEKMQ (reference sequence). V dropped 2 bases and J dropped 4 bases, with 5 bases sitting between them. DNA for the CDR3: TGTGCCAGCAGCTTATGGGGTAATGAAAAACTGTTTTTT. Its protein is CASSLWGNEKLFF.

V is TRBV10-3 and J is TRBJ1-1; 7 nucleotides align to TRBD1. The CDR3 loop spans 19 amino acids. CDR1 ENHRY and CDR2 SYGVKD come from the germline V gene. Germline trimming cut 4 bases from V and 4 bases from J; bases unmatched to any gene: 21. The CDR3 DNA follows: TGTGCCATCAGTGCTCCCGAACAGGGGACCCCGACCCTCGGCACTGAAGCTTTCTTT. Its translation is CAISAPEQGTPTLGTEAFF.

DNA for the CDR3: TGTGCCAGCAGCCAGATGTCTTCCCAAGAGACCCAGTACTTC. Residues: CASSQMSSQETQYF. The rearrangement links TRBV7-2 to TRBJ2-5, with D unclear. CDR1 is SGHTA, CDR2 FQGNSA, per germline. The ends were cut back, 5 bases at V and 1 base at J, with 11 bases in the middle. The CDR3 length is 14 residues. The complete variable domain, with remaining parts taken from reference TRBV7-2 and TRBJ2-5, reads GAGVSQSPSNKVTEKGKDVELRCDPISGHTALYWYRQSLGQGLEFLIYFQGNSAPDKSGLPSDRFSAERTGGSVSTLTIQRTQQEDSAVYLCASSQMSSQETQYFGPGTRLLVL.

This clonotype was seen more than once but under ten times. This sequence joins TRBV10-3 and TRBJ2-5; 7 bases agree with TRBD2. Unmatched junction bases numbered 3, after V lost 6 bases and J lost 5 bases. This CDR3 has 12 amino acids. Germline CDR1 ENHRY, CDR2 SYGVKD. The CDR3: CAIREGGETQYF. DNA of the CDR3: TGTGCCATCAGAGAGGGAGGGGAGACCCAGTACTTC.

This sequence joins TRBV20-1 and TRBJ2-7, with unresolved D. The length of the CDR3 is 14 residues. The germline V and J ends were trimmed by 6 bases and 0 bases, with 15 bases remaining between them. Germline V CDR1 and CDR2: DFQATT, SNEGSKA (reference sequence). The CDR3 sequence is CSASSRRSSYEQYF. In DNA form, the CDR3 reads TGCAGTGCCAGCAGCCGAAGGAGCTCCTACGAGCAGTACTTC.

This chain joins TRBV10-2 and TRBJ2-5; the match to TRBD2 covers 7 bases. Near its end, the DNA agrees better with TRBJ2-1, so the J call may be wrong. The CDR3 sequence is 14 residues long. From germline, CDR1 is WSHSY and CDR2 SAAADI. The CDR3 sequence is CASSELASGNEQFF. The CDR3 DNA sequence: TGCGCCAGCAGTGAGTTGGCTAGCGGCAATGAGCAGTTCTTC.

This clonotype was picked up a small number of times. The chain recombines TRBV15 with TRBJ1-1; a weak D match, TRBD1 (5 bases). The CDR3 sequence is 16 residues long. The germline V gene has CDR1 LNHNV and CDR2 YYDKDF (reference sequence). V was pared by 0 bases and J by 4 bases, with 15 bases between. Here the CDR3 DNA reads TGTGCCACCAGCAGAGAGGCGAGGGGAGGAGGCACTGAAGCTTTCTTT. Encoded protein: CATSREARGGGTEAFF. The variable domain in full, with the rest retrieved from reference TRBV15 and TRBJ1-1, is DAMVIQNPRYQVTQFGKPVTLSCSQTLNHNVMYWYQQKSSQAPKLLFHYYDKDFNNEADTPDNFQSRRPNTSFCFLDIRSPGLGDTAMYLCATSREARGGGTEAFFGQGTRLTVV.

This clonotype was seen more than once but under ten times. This chain connects TRBV5-1 to TRBJ2-1; D tentatively reads TRBD1 or TRBD2 (6 bases each). V lost 6 bases, J lost 1 base, and 11 bases lay in between. CDR3 length: 14 amino acids. Per germline, CDR1 SGHRS and CDR2 YFSETQ. The CDR3: CASTRGTSYNEQFF. CDR3 bases: TGCGCCAGCACAAGGGGGACTTCCTACAATGAGCAGTTCTTC.